The 20 T cell receptor beta chains presented below share a single source sample, sequenced in a study of blood T cells in healthy people across ages. With a J-beta primer mix and a sample-barcoded 5' primer, a second PCR ran about 7 to 12 cycles. TCRdb reprocessed the 5' RACE reads with MiXCR, giving one entry per CDR3 protein. The sample includes 1.5 million to 2 million distinct CDR3 sequences, about 35% seen only once; the top ten take 10% to 12%. Sequencing was carried out using blood. These receptors were obtained from a woman in her 30s in good health.

The chain carries TRBV20-1 and TRBJ1-1, with D maybe TRBD1 (6 bases). Germline CDR1 reads DFQATT; CDR2 reads SNEGSKA (reference sequence). This CDR3 has 15 residues. V was trimmed by 2 bases and J by 6 bases, leaving 19 bases between them. DNA for the CDR3: TGCAGTGCTAGATGGATCGGGGGCCCAAACGCTGAAGCTTTCTTT. It encodes CSARWIGGPNAEAFF.

The chain has TRBV10-3 and TRBJ2-1; D ambiguous. The CDR3 runs to 11 residues. V was trimmed by 11 bases and J by 6 bases, leaving 11 bases between them. CDR1 is ENHRY, CDR2 SYGVKD, per germline. The CDR3 loop reads CACGLGNEQFF. CDR3 nucleotides: TGTGCCTGCGGCTTGGGCAATGAGCAGTTCTTC.

This chain joins TRBV5-6 and TRBJ2-5; a weak D match, TRBD2 (5 bases). Germline CDR1 is SGHDT and CDR2 is YYEEEE. Deletions cut 4 bases from V and 11 bases from J, with 15 bases between. The CDR3 is 12 residues long. CDR3 nucleotides: TGTGCCAGCAGCAAAGGTTCCGGGGAGCAGTACTTC. This gives the protein CASSKGSGEQYF.

This clonotype has just a few counts. The rearrangement links TRBV13 to TRBJ1-2, with TRBD1 matching 7 bases. CDR3 size: 15 residues. The germline V gene encodes CDR1 PRHDT and CDR2 FYEKMQ (reference sequence). With V trimmed by 1 base and J by 4 bases, 6 bases remained unmatched. CDR3 in DNA: TGTGCCAGCAGCTTAGAAGGGACAGCAACCTATGGCTACACCTTC. Translated: CASSLEGTATYGYTF.

This clonotype was picked up a small number of times. The chain recombines TRBV6-2 or TRBV6-3 with TRBJ2-1, with 9 positions matching TRBD2. The CDR3 runs to 17 residues. The V and J ends lost 0 bases and 2 bases, in that order; junction bases with no gene match: 5. CDR1 and CDR2 (germline): MNHEY, SVGEGT. The CDR3 protein is CASSYSAGGLPYNEQFF. The CDR3 DNA sequence: TGTGCCAGCAGTTACTCGGCGGGAGGGCTACCCTACAATGAGCAGTTCTTC.

This clonotype was seen a few times. This rearrangement joins TRBV25-1 to TRBJ1-1, with TRBD1 matching over 7 bases. V lost 4 bases, J lost 1 base, and 9 bases stayed unmatched. The germline gives CDR1 MGHDK, CDR2 SYGVNS. The CDR3 extends over 16 amino acids. CDR3 coding DNA: TGTGCCAGCAGTGGACAGGGTCGGTGGGCGAACACTGAAGCTTTCTTT. This translates into CASSGQGRWANTEAFF.

The chain carries TRBV18 and TRBJ2-5; D is undetermined. The DNA end favors TRBJ2-7, so the J call may be wrong. Looked up from germline, CDR1 is KGHSH and CDR2 is LQKENI. This CDR3 has 13 amino acids. CDR3 protein: CASSPQDRSEQYF. Written as DNA, the CDR3 is TGTGCCAGCTCACCACAGGATCGGTCCGAGCAGTACTTC.

The genes are TRBV20-1 and TRBJ2-3; the D gene is possibly TRBD2 (6 bases). V was shortened by 7 bases and J by 10 bases, with 18 bases between the two germline ends. There are 12 residues in the CDR3. Per germline, CDR1 DFQATT and CDR2 SNEGSKA (reference sequence). The CDR3 loop reads CSGAGSGDAQYF. In nucleotides, the CDR3 is TGCAGTGGCGCGGGGTCAGGAGACGCGCAGTATTTT.

This clonotype was observed a handful of times. This chain links TRBV20-1 with TRBJ2-3; 11 nucleotides match TRBD2. CDR1 and CDR2 (germline): DFQATT, SNEGSKA (reference sequence). The CDR3 extends over 19 amino acids. The junction had 13 bases not matched to a gene; V was cut back by 0 bases and J by 2 bases. As DNA, the CDR3 is TGCAGTGCTAGAGATCGGATAGCGGGGGGGCCCGGTTACACAGATACGCAGTATTTT. It is translated as CSARDRIAGGPGYTDTQYF.

The chain is built from TRBV6-5 and TRBJ2-5; perhaps TRBD1 as D (7 bases). The CDR3 runs to 19 residues. The V and J ends lost 7 bases and 5 bases respectively, with 32 bases between them. CDR1 is MNHEY, CDR2 SVGAGI, per germline. The chain's CDR3 is CASILYRGGSGKSGETQYF. The CDR3 nucleotides read TGTGCCAGCATTTTATACAGGGGAGGTTCGGGAAAATCGGGGGAGACCCAGTACTTC.

The chain combines TRBV9 with TRBJ2-1; 15 nucleotides align to TRBD2. This CDR3 has 17 amino acids. The ends lost 0 bases at V and 9 bases at J; junction bases unmatched: 7. Germline CDR1 reads SGDLS; CDR2 reads YYNGEE. The CDR3, as DNA: TGTGCCAGCAGCGTAGTTGGGACTAGCGGGGGGTCTGGTGAGCAGTTCTTC. The encoded protein is CASSVVGTSGGSGEQFF.

The table lists this clonotype with a few counts. The V and J genes are TRBV12-3 or TRBV12-4 and TRBJ2-5; 7 nucleotides line up with TRBD1. The CDR3 totals 14 residues. The trim removed 6 bases at V and 5 bases at J, leaving 9 bases unmatched. The CDR3 loop is CASSETGPGETQYF. The CDR3 nucleotides read TGTGCCAGCAGCGAGACAGGGCCAGGGGAGACCCAGTACTTC.

This chain joins TRBV6-1 and TRBJ2-1; the D is unclear. This CDR3 is 12 amino acids long. V lost 8 bases and J lost 6, with 11 bases in between. Germline V gene lookup returns CDR1 MNHNS and CDR2 SASEGT. The CDR3 reads CASLRPSNEQFF. The DNA of the CDR3 is TGTGCCAGCCTTCGACCCAGCAATGAGCAGTTCTTC.

The rearrangement links TRBV4-1 to TRBJ1-5; a weak D match, TRBD1 (6 bases). This CDR3 spans 17 amino acids. CDR1 MGHRA and CDR2 YSYEKL come from the germline V gene. V was clipped by 2 bases and J by 6 bases, with 20 bases between them. CDR3 loop: CASSQRGEGGGGQPQHF. The CDR3 coding sequence is TGCGCCAGCAGCCAAAGGGGGGAGGGGGGTGGCGGTCAGCCCCAGCATTTT.

In this sample, this clonotype turned up a few times. V is TRBV5-6 and J is TRBJ1-1; D is perhaps TRBD1 (6 bases). The germline gives CDR1 SGHDT, CDR2 YYEEEE. The CDR3 totals 13 residues. V was pared by 3 bases and J by 4 bases, with 10 bases between. CDR3 amino acids: CASSWGRATEAFF. As DNA, the CDR3 is TGTGCCAGCAGCTGGGGGCGGGCCACTGAAGCTTTCTTT. The variable domain in full, with the rest retrieved from reference TRBV5-6 and TRBJ1-1, is DAGVTQSPTHLIKTRGQQVTLRCSPKSGHDTVSWYQQALGQGPQFIFQYYEEEERQRGNFPDRFSGHQFPNYSSELNVNALLLGDSALYLCASSWGRATEAFFGQGTRLTVV.

This clonotype has more than one count but fewer than ten. CDR3 protein: CASRQAPGQGPYEQYF. In DNA form, the CDR3 reads TGTGCCAGCAGGCAGGCCCCTGGACAGGGCCCCTACGAGCAGTACTTC. This chain links TRBV7-9 with TRBJ2-7; TRBD1 agrees at 8 bases. With 6 bases clipped from V and 2 bases from J, the junction kept 12 bases outside the gene matches. Germline CDR1 and CDR2: SEHNR and FQNEAQ (reference sequence). This CDR3 has 16 residues.

The chain recombines TRBV12-3 or TRBV12-4 with TRBJ1-2; 7 nucleotides agree with TRBD1. Losses at the gene ends were 7 bases for V and 10 bases for J; bases not matched to a gene: 15. CDR3 size: 14 residues. The CDR3 DNA reads as TGTGCCAGCATTCGGGACAGCCGACTCTGGGACTACACCTTC. Translation gives CASIRDSRLWDYTF.

With regard to this clonotype: One junction end disagrees with the germline gene, perhaps due to a read error. The chain links TRBV6-1 to TRBJ2-4; D gene unclear. The J call is doubtful: the DNA matches TRBJ2-7 better. The CDR3 loop spans 14 amino acids. Germline V gene lookup returns CDR1 MNHNS and CDR2 SASEGT. Here the CDR3 reads CASREVGGAGEQYF. The CDR3 DNA reads TGTGCCAGCAGGGAAGTCGGCGGTGCTGGCGAGCAGTACTTC.

V is TRBV20-1 and J is TRBJ2-7; TRBD1 matches at 7 bases. CDR3 size: 14 residues. V lost 6 bases, J lost 2 bases, and 10 bases stayed unmatched. Germline loops: CDR1 DFQATT, CDR2 SNEGSKA (reference sequence). This CDR3 reads CSAETGPETYEQYF. The CDR3 DNA sequence: TGCAGTGCAGAGACAGGGCCCGAAACCTACGAGCAGTACTTC.

The V gene is TRBV21-1, the J gene TRBJ1-3; the table's D call, TRBD1, has no DNA check behind it. TRBV21-1 is recorded as a pseudogene. The CDR3 totals 17 residues. CDR3 amino acids: CVSSKESGIHSGNTIYF. The CDR3 DNA sequence: TGTGTCAGCAGCAAAGAATCAGGGATACACTCTGGAAACACCATATATTTT.